This TCR beta chain was profiled in a study of CD8+ T cells in alopecia areata. Study-level background: It was oral tofacitinib, at 5 to 10 mg twice daily, that treated patients received. Whole-study findings and limits: Sequences from scalp samples also cover resident alphabeta T cells of normal skin. Alopecia totalis/universalis scalp especially showed more expanded CD8+ clones than normal scalp.

Alopecia areata patients had lesional scalp punch biopsies and peripheral blood taken from them. This clone was seen just once. The antigen is not known. Extraction and reverse transcription of RNA yielded cDNA as the sequencing template. The repertoire was sequenced with immunoSEQ multiplex PCR; TCRdb's copy has only in-frame clones and lacks some. The sample records roughly 150,000 clones, roughly 50% being singletons. The sequence came from a human donor with alopecia areata. The source material was CD4+ T cells sorted from blood, sampled at week 0.

DNA of the CDR3: TGCGCCAGCAGCCAAGGTCATTTCCTGAGCACAGATACGCAGTATTTT. Protein: CASSQGHFLSTDTQYF. The chain uses TRBV4-1 and TRBJ2-3; D unresolved. The CDR3 has 16 residues. The germline V gene has CDR1 MGHRA and CDR2 YSYEKL. Trimming removed 1 base from V and 0 bases from J, with 11 bases in between.